These 30 T cell receptor beta chains came from one sample sequenced in a study of T cells of healthy individuals (dated by TCRdb to the late 2010s). Library generation was performed with 5' RACE. Sequencing used an Illumina MiSeq. Through fastp at Q25 and MiXCR, TCRdb rebuilt clones from the public reads, retaining in-frame beta chains. Every distinct CDR3 protein forms one entry, paired with its most common genes and DNA. The sample includes about 96,000 distinct CDR3 sequences, with under 20% observed a single time. In total, the top ten clones hold about 6.2% of the sample. The receptors were gathered from a human donor in good health.

The table lists this clonotype with a few counts. V and J are TRBV7-2 and TRBJ1-4, with D possibly being TRBD1 (6 bases). V lost 0 bases and J lost 7, with 12 bases in between. The CDR3 contains 15 residues. Germline values: CDR1 SGHTA, CDR2 FQGNSA. In DNA, the CDR3 is TGTGCCAGCAGCTTAGCGCCAGGGGTGGCTGAAAAACTGTTTTTT. Amino acid sequence: CASSLAPGVAEKLFF.

This chain connects TRBV7-9 to TRBJ2-4; D uncertain. Germline V lookup: CDR1 SEHNR, CDR2 FQNEAQ (reference sequence). V was trimmed by 1 base and J by 6 bases, leaving 13 bases between them. The CDR3 has 15 residues. The DNA for the CDR3 is TGTGCCAGCAGCTTAGGGGCCCGCCGCATAAACATTCAGTACTTC. Amino acids: CASSLGARRINIQYF.

This chain connects TRBV7-9 to TRBJ1-3; no clear D. Trimming pared 4 bases from V and 0 bases from J, leaving 10 bases between. Looked up from germline, CDR1 is SEHNR and CDR2 is FQNEAQ (reference sequence). The CDR3 extends over 15 amino acids. CDR3 coding DNA: TGTGCCAGCAGCTCCCTGAGAGGCTCTGGAAACACCATATATTTT. This sequence encodes CASSSLRGSGNTIYF. The full variable domain, completed using reference TRBV7-9 and TRBJ1-3, is DTGVSQNPRHKITKRGQNVTFRCDPISEHNRLYWYRQTLGQGPEFLTYFQNEAQLEKSRLLSDRFSAERPKGSFSTLEIQRTEQGDSAMYLCASSSLRGSGNTIYFGEGSWLTVV.

This clonotype came up many times. This rearrangement joins TRBV29-1 to TRBJ2-1; D is uncertain. Germline V gene data show CDR1 as SQVTM and CDR2 as ANQGSEA. CDR3 size: 10 residues. With 7 bases removed from V and 8 bases from J, the gap between germline ends came to 9 bases. The CDR3 protein is CSAGNYEQFF. The DNA of the CDR3 is TGCAGCGCGGGTAACTATGAGCAGTTCTTC.

This clonotype was detected a few times. The rearrangement uses TRBV2 and TRBJ2-5; no clear D. Germline V gives CDR1 SNHLY, CDR2 FYNNEI. Trimming took off 5 bases at V and 10 bases at J, with 17 bases between the two ends. This CDR3 is 13 amino acids long. The CDR3 region has the DNA TGTGCCAGCAGTCCCATGGTGGCCACTGGCCAGTACTTC. Protein sequence: CASSPMVATGQYF.

The rearrangement links TRBV12-3 or TRBV12-4 to TRBJ1-6; D is ambiguous. Deletions cut 6 bases from V and 7 bases from J, with 10 bases between. CDR3 length: 13 amino acids. CDR3 DNA sequence: TGTGCCAGCAGAACTTCAGCCAATTCACCCCTCCACTTT. Translation gives CASRTSANSPLHF.

The sample holds a few counts of this clonotype. The genes are TRBV2 and TRBJ2-7, with D uncertain. CDR3 length equals 16 residues. V dropped 3 bases and J dropped 3 bases, with 18 bases sitting between them. In germline, CDR1 is SNHLY, CDR2 FYNNEI. The CDR3 region has the DNA TGTGCCAGCAGTGACGGTGGAAGGGTGGTGAGCTACGAGCAGTACTTC. Amino acids: CASSDGGRVVSYEQYF.

Only a few counts were recorded for this clonotype. The V call is TRBV10-3, the J call TRBJ2-2; 8 bases line up with TRBD2. There are 16 residues in the CDR3. The germline CDR1 and CDR2 sequences are ENHRY and SYGVKD. With V trimmed by 2 bases and J by 4 bases, 6 bases remained unmatched. The DNA of the CDR3 is TGTGCCATCAGTGAGGTTGGTAGCGGGACCACCGGGGAGCTGTTTTTT. Protein: CAISEVGSGTTGELFF.

This clonotype was seen many times. This sequence joins TRBV7-2 and TRBJ2-3, with unresolved D. Trimming stripped 1 base from V and 2 bases from J, with 10 bases between. Germline-derived CDR1 and CDR2 are SGHTA and FQGNSA. The CDR3 is made up of 15 amino acids. In nucleotides, the CDR3 is TGTGCCAGCAGCTTAGGTGGTCAGATCACAGATACGCAGTATTTT. Protein: CASSLGGQITDTQYF.

This clonotype was seen a single time. This rearrangement joins TRBV6-2 or TRBV6-3 to TRBJ2-7, with 7 positions matching TRBD2. Germline V gives CDR1 MNHEY, CDR2 SVGEGT. The CDR3 length is 14 residues. V lost 2 bases, J lost 6 bases, and 7 bases stayed unmatched. The CDR3 bases are TGTGCCAGCAGTTACCGGCGGGGGACCGCCGAGCAGTACTTC. This codes for CASSYRRGTAEQYF.

The chain employs TRBV28 and TRBJ2-2; D is possibly TRBD1 (6 bases). The CDR3 sequence is 13 residues long. CDR1 and CDR2 from the germline V gene are MDHEN and SYDVKM. The germline V and J ends were trimmed by 5 bases and 5 bases, with 9 bases remaining between them. CDR3 bases: TGTGCCAGCAGTGACGACAGGACCGGGGAGCTGTTTTTT. Amino acids: CASSDDRTGELFF. Combining the CDR3 with reference TRBV28 and TRBJ2-2 gives the whole variable domain DVKVTQSSRYLVKRTGEKVFLECVQDMDHENMFWYRQDPGLGLRLIYFSYDVKMKEKGDIPEGYSVSREKKERFSLILESASTNQTSMYLCASSDDRTGELFFGEGSRLTVL.

The gene calls are TRBV28 and TRBJ1-4; D perhaps matches TRBD1 (5 bases). V was shortened by 3 bases and J by 0 bases, with 11 bases between the two germline ends. CDR3 length: 16 residues. Germline V lookup: CDR1 MDHEN, CDR2 SYDVKM. Written as DNA, the CDR3 is TGTGCCAGCAGTTTCTGGGGGACTGCAACTAATGAAAAACTGTTTTTT. Amino acids: CASSFWGTATNEKLFF. Complete variable domain (other parts from reference TRBV28 and TRBJ1-4): DVKVTQSSRYLVKRTGEKVFLECVQDMDHENMFWYRQDPGLGLRLIYFSYDVKMKEKGDIPEGYSVSREKKERFSLILESASTNQTSMYLCASSFWGTATNEKLFFGSGTQLSVL.

This clonotype was seen at least ten times. This rearrangement joins TRBV5-1 to TRBJ1-6, with D unclear. The CDR3 runs 14 residues. The ends were cut back, 7 bases at V and 11 bases at J, with 19 bases in the middle. The germline V gene encodes CDR1 SGHRS and CDR2 YFSETQ. In DNA form, the CDR3 reads TGCGCCAGCCGGGGTGAAGGTCCCGGTACACCCCTCCACTTT. This codes for CASRGEGPGTPLHF.

This sequence joins TRBV2 and TRBJ2-1; D gene ambiguous. CDR1 is SNHLY and CDR2 is FYNNEI in the germline V gene. The V end lost 7 bases, the J end lost 3 bases, and 13 bases lay between the germline ends. There are 14 residues in the CDR3. CDR3 bases: TGTGCCAGCACCCCAACCCCCGACTACAATGAGCAGTTCTTC. It codes for CASTPTPDYNEQFF.

This sequence joins TRBV5-1 and TRBJ2-1; TRBD1 agrees at 10 bases. J gave up 4 bases and V 4 bases, and 5 bases lay outside the gene matches. This CDR3 has 15 amino acids. The germline CDR1 and CDR2 sequences are SGHRS and YFSETQ. The DNA for the CDR3 is TGCGCCAGCAGCCTGGACAGGGGGGCTTACAATGAGCAGTTCTTC. The encoded protein is CASSLDRGAYNEQFF.

In this sample, this clonotype turned up a few times. V usage is TRBV6-5 and J usage is TRBJ2-1; D unclear. The CDR3 has 16 residues. The V end was cut by 5 bases, the J end by 0 bases, with 14 bases between. CDR1 is MNHEY and CDR2 is SVGAGI in the germline V gene. Here the CDR3 reads CASSTNTPSSYNEQFF. The DNA for the CDR3 is TGTGCCAGCAGTACCAATACACCTAGCTCCTACAATGAGCAGTTCTTC.

This clonotype was counted a few times. This rearrangement joins TRBV6-2 or TRBV6-3 to TRBJ1-2; TRBD1 matches 8 bases. V lost 2 bases, J lost 7 bases, and 6 bases stayed unmatched. Germline CDR1 MNHEY, CDR2 SVGEGT. This CDR3 is 14 amino acids long. The CDR3 sequence is CASSYDRGMGGYTF. The DNA for the CDR3 is TGTGCCAGCAGTTACGACAGGGGAATGGGTGGCTACACCTTC.

This clonotype has a handful of counts. The rearrangement links TRBV28 to TRBJ2-1; TRBD1 matches 8 bases. This CDR3 is 14 amino acids long. V gave up 9 bases and J gave up 5 bases; unmatched junction bases: 9. Germline V gene sequence: CDR1 MDHEN, CDR2 SYDVKM. CDR3 in amino acids: CASRTGIGHNEQFF. DNA for the CDR3: TGTGCCAGTCGGACAGGGATAGGTCACAATGAGCAGTTCTTC.

This clonotype came up many times. CDR3 sequence: CASSPSVGGGTGELFF. In DNA, the CDR3 is TGTGCCAGCAGCCCCTCGGTTGGAGGGGGGACCGGGGAGCTGTTTTTT. The rearrangement uses TRBV9 and TRBJ2-2; D assignment may be TRBD1 or TRBD2 (6 bases each). CDR1 and CDR2 from the germline V gene are SGDLS and YYNGEE. The CDR3 is made up of 16 amino acids. The V and J ends lost 4 bases and 5 bases respectively, with 18 bases between them.

The chain combines TRBV9 with TRBJ2-2, with a possible D match to TRBD2 (6 bases). Germline loops: CDR1 SGDLS, CDR2 YYNGEE. Trimming pared 2 bases from V and 4 bases from J, leaving 15 bases between. This CDR3 spans 16 amino acids. CDR3 bases: TGTGCCAGCAGCGTGGCGAGCGGGTGGGCCACCGGGGAGCTGTTTTTT. The encoded protein is CASSVASGWATGELFF. Supplemented by reference TRBV9 and TRBJ2-2, the full variable domain reads DSGVTQTPKHLITATGQRVTLRCSPRSGDLSVYWYQQSLDQGLQFLIQYYNGEERAKGNILERFSAQQFPDLHSELNLSSLELGDSALYFCASSVASGWATGELFFGEGSRLTVL.

There are a few counts of this clonotype. The J gene is TRBJ1-3, the V gene TRBV9; 8 bases line up with TRBD1. The V gene end was trimmed by 7 bases and the J gene end by 0 bases; junction bases not matched to a gene: 6. CDR3 length equals 15 residues. Looked up from germline, CDR1 is SGDLS and CDR2 is YYNGEE. In DNA, the CDR3 is TGTGCCAGCTCCGGGACAGGTCTCTCTGGAAACACCATATATTTT. This translates into CASSGTGLSGNTIYF.

This clonotype was seen at least ten times. The chain uses TRBV4-3 and TRBJ2-7; TRBD1 agrees at 11 bases. Germline lookup yields CDR1 LGHNA and CDR2 YSLEER. After removal of 0 bases from V and 3 bases from J, the junction contained 4 bases not matched to a gene. CDR3 length: 16 amino acids. CDR3 loop: CASSQDQGTGGYEQYF. CDR3 sequence (DNA): TGCGCCAGCAGCCAAGATCAGGGGACAGGGGGCTACGAGCAGTACTTC.

This clonotype was detected a few times. The CDR3 spells CAWNDRGGEKLFF. In nucleotides, the CDR3 is TGTGCCTGGAACGACAGGGGCGGGGAAAAACTGTTTTTT. The chain couples TRBV30 to TRBJ1-4, with TRBD1 identical over 8 bases. Germline V lookup: CDR1 GTSNPN, CDR2 SVGIG (reference sequence). The CDR3 is made up of 13 amino acids. With V trimmed by 4 bases and J by 8 bases, 6 bases remained unmatched.

The chain employs TRBV6-1 and TRBJ1-5; D is uncertain. Trimming pared 5 bases from V and 11 bases from J, leaving 19 bases between. The V gene's germline CDR1 is MNHNS and CDR2 SASEGT. CDR3 size: 14 residues. The CDR3 reads CASSSMTPPGTQHF. The CDR3 region has the DNA TGTGCCAGCAGTTCTATGACACCGCCCGGGACCCAGCATTTT.

The table lists this clonotype with a few counts. This chain joins TRBV18 and TRBJ1-6; 7 bases match TRBD1. The V and J ends lost 4 bases and 7 bases, in that order; junction bases with no gene match: 7. The CDR3 is 15 residues long. Germline V gene sequence: CDR1 KGHSH, CDR2 LQKENI. In nucleotides, the CDR3 is TGTGCCAGCTCACTTAACCGGGACAGCAATTCACCCCTCCACTTT. It is translated as CASSLNRDSNSPLHF.

V is TRBV9 and J is TRBJ2-5; D is unresolved. The germline V and J ends were trimmed by 2 bases and 3 bases, with 5 bases remaining between them. Germline V gives CDR1 SGDLS, CDR2 YYNGEE. The CDR3 extends over 12 amino acids. The CDR3 sequence is CASSVTEETQYF. CDR3 DNA sequence: TGTGCCAGCAGCGTGACGGAAGAGACCCAGTACTTC. The full variable domain, completed using reference TRBV9 and TRBJ2-5, is DSGVTQTPKHLITATGQRVTLRCSPRSGDLSVYWYQQSLDQGLQFLIQYYNGEERAKGNILERFSAQQFPDLHSELNLSSLELGDSALYFCASSVTEETQYFGPGTRLLVL.

This clonotype was seen repeatedly, ten times or more. This rearrangement joins TRBV3-1 to TRBJ2-2, with unresolved D. CDR1 is LGHDT, CDR2 YNNKEL, per germline (reference sequence). The CDR3 consists of 14 residues. Trimming stripped 2 bases from V and 5 bases from J, with 9 bases between. The CDR3 sequence is CASSQFHRTGELFF. The DNA for the CDR3 is TGTGCCAGCAGCCAATTTCATAGAACCGGGGAGCTGTTTTTT.

DNA for the CDR3: TGCGCCAGCAGCCAAGAGCTCAGGGGAGGATTTGAGACCCAGTACTTC. Its protein is CASSQELRGGFETQYF. V gene TRBV4-3 combines with J gene TRBJ2-5; either TRBD1 or TRBD2 may fit D (6 bases each). Per the germline V gene, CDR1 is LGHNA and CDR2 is YSLEER. The V end lost 0 bases, the J end lost 5 bases, and 16 bases lay between the germline ends. This CDR3 has 16 residues.

The chain joins TRBV7-8 to TRBJ2-1; D is undetermined. The CDR3 loop spans 11 amino acids. Germline-derived CDR1 and CDR2 are SGHVS and FQNEAQ. V was clipped by 3 bases and J by 7 bases, with 4 bases between them. DNA of the CDR3: TGTGCCAGCAGCTTTCGGAATGAGCAGTTCTTC. This codes for CASSFRNEQFF.

This clonotype was counted a few times. In DNA, the CDR3 is TGTGCCAGCAGCTGGGACAGAGCGAACACCGGGGAGCTGTTTTTT. It is translated as CASSWDRANTGELFF. The gene calls are TRBV7-9 and TRBJ2-2; TRBD1 matches 7 bases. V was pared by 4 bases and J by 0 bases, with 2 bases of the junction left unmatched. Germline V gives CDR1 SEHNR, CDR2 FQNEAQ (reference sequence). The CDR3 consists of 15 residues.